The source of this T cell receptor beta chain is a study of shared clonotypes between healthy human individuals. Data came from immunoSEQ multiplex PCR; TCRdb stores just in-frame clones and leaves some out. This sample has some 1,100,000 clones; around 82% occur once, and the top ten carry 0.52%. The CDR3 runs 15 residues. V lost 5 bases, J lost 8 bases, and 12 bases stayed unmatched. Germline V gene sequence: CDR1 MNHNS, CDR2 SASEGT. The sequencing sample was made of memory CD4+ T cells from PBMCs. The subset was: CD45RA-negative fraction. J is TRBJ2-3 and V is TRBV6-1; 8 nucleotides align to TRBD1. This clonotype originated in a man between 18 and 29 years old in good health. Some clones in this sample may be carry-over from other donors' samples. CDR3 protein: CASSLQTGAGGTQYF. The CDR3 bases are TGTGCCAGCAGTTTACAGACAGGGGCAGGGGGTACGCAGTATTTT.